These 24 T cell receptor beta chains came from one sample sequenced in a study of control samples from healthy donors and cancer patients (dated by TCRdb to the early 2020s). Library preparation was by the immunoSEQ multiplex PCR assay. TCRdb retrieved this table from immuneACCESS and kept in-frame rearrangements only. Not all clones are present; in checked studies, unresolved V genes account for under half, and no reason is known for the remainder. The table for this sample lists about 160,000 clones; 95% to 96% of them were counted only once. The ten biggest clones cover under 1.2% of the sample. The sample was blood. The receptors originated from a woman in her twenties or thirties in good health.

The rearrangement joins TRBV2 to TRBJ2-3; 10 nucleotides align to TRBD2. The CDR3 covers 14 residues. Trimming cost V 5 bases and J 4 bases; bases outside gene matches: 3. Germline CDR1 SNHLY, CDR2 FYNNEI. CDR3 amino acids: CASSRLAGADTQYF. As DNA, the CDR3 is TGTGCCAGCAGTCGCCTAGCGGGAGCAGATACGCAGTATTTT.

V usage is TRBV19 and J usage is TRBJ2-5, with D tentatively TRBD1 (6 bases). The CDR3 spans 18 residues. V lost 4 bases and J lost 2, with 23 bases in between. Germline V gene sequence: CDR1 LNHDA, CDR2 SQIVND (reference sequence). This CDR3 is CASSRWILARRGQETQYF. CDR3 sequence (DNA): TGTGCCAGTAGTAGATGGATTTTAGCGCGAAGGGGGCAAGAGACCCAGTACTTC.

The chain uses TRBV30 and TRBJ1-6; TRBD1 is a possible D gene (5 bases). In germline, CDR1 is GTSNPN, CDR2 SVGIG (reference sequence). V was shortened by 3 bases and J by 7 bases, with 7 bases between the two germline ends. The CDR3 has 12 residues. DNA for the CDR3: TGTGCCTGGAGAGGGGCCAATTCACCCCTCCACTTT. This codes for CAWRGANSPLHF.

The V gene is TRBV29-1, the J gene TRBJ1-2; TRBD1 matches 10 bases. The CDR3 is 15 residues long. Unmatched junction bases numbered 8, after V lost 3 bases and J lost 4 bases. Germline V CDR1 and CDR2: SQVTM, ANQGSEA. The CDR3 sequence is CSVDTGQGISYGYTF. The CDR3 DNA follows: TGCAGCGTTGACACGGGACAGGGGATTAGCTATGGCTACACCTTC.

Turning to this clone: This same CDR3 is encoded by further DNA sequences in the sample. This chain connects TRBV10-3 to TRBJ2-5, with D tentatively TRBD2 (5 bases). Deletions cut 4 bases from V and 5 bases from J, with 5 bases between. Germline V gives CDR1 ENHRY, CDR2 SYGVKD. The CDR3 runs to 11 residues. CDR3 protein: CAISGGETQYF. The CDR3 DNA sequence: TGTGCCATCAGTGGCGGGGAGACCCAGTACTTC.

V usage is TRBV18 and J usage is TRBJ1-5, with a weak D call TRBD1 (5 bases). The germline gives CDR1 KGHSH, CDR2 LQKENI. V lost 3 bases and J lost 0, with 21 bases in between. The length of the CDR3 is 19 residues. CDR3 in DNA: TGTGCCAGCTCACCCTCCCGCCGGGACGTAATCCCTAGCAATCAGCCCCAGCATTTT. It codes for CASSPSRRDVIPSNQPQHF.

As to this clone: The sample contains more than one DNA sequence encoding this CDR3. The chain has TRBV19 and TRBJ2-7, with a weak D call TRBD1 (5 bases). V lost 3 bases and J 1 base, leaving 7 bases between the germline ends. The length of the CDR3 is 13 residues. CDR1 is LNHDA and CDR2 is SQIVND in the germline V gene (reference sequence). The CDR3 is CASSIPGSYEQYF. CDR3 DNA sequence: TGTGCCAGTAGTATTCCAGGGTCCTACGAGCAGTACTTC.

The chain recombines TRBV28 with TRBJ2-7; possibly TRBD2 for D (5 bases). The CDR3 consists of 13 residues. V was shortened by 9 bases and J by 2 bases, with 14 bases between the two germline ends. In germline, CDR1 is MDHEN, CDR2 SYDVKM. In DNA form, the CDR3 reads TGTGCCAGTCAGGAAGGGAGTGCCTACGAGCAGTACTTC. This sequence encodes CASQEGSAYEQYF.

The chain couples TRBV2 to TRBJ2-1; TRBD1 matches at 7 bases. The CDR3 is 15 residues long. Germline-derived CDR1 and CDR2 are SNHLY and FYNNEI. V gave up 5 bases and J gave up 4 bases; unmatched junction bases: 8. The CDR3 reads CASSLQGSPYNEQFF. CDR3 DNA sequence: TGTGCCAGCAGTCTACAGGGGTCCCCGTACAATGAGCAGTTCTTC.

This clone turned up a few times. The chain joins TRBV5-5 to TRBJ2-1, with D hard to call. CDR3 size: 13 residues. Germline values: CDR1 SGHKS, CDR2 YYEKEE (reference sequence). The V end lost 0 bases, the J end lost 7 bases, and 8 bases lay between the germline ends. DNA for the CDR3: TGTGCCAGCAGCTTGGGAGCTTGGAATGAGCAGTTCTTC. It translates to CASSLGAWNEQFF. Full variable domain (remainder filled in from reference TRBV5-5 and TRBJ2-1): DAGVTQSPTHLIKTRGQQVTLRCSPISGHKSVSWYQQVLGQGPQFIFQYYEKEERGRGNFPDRFSARQFPNYSSELNVNALLLGDSALYLCASSLGAWNEQFFGPGTRLTVL.

The rearrangement links TRBV28 to TRBJ1-5; D possibly corresponds to TRBD1 (5 bases). The CDR3 contains 14 residues. V was trimmed by 3 bases and J by 5 bases, leaving 11 bases between them. CDR1 and CDR2 from the germline V gene are MDHEN and SYDVKM. The chain's CDR3 is CASSLGLGDQPQHF. In DNA, the CDR3 is TGTGCCAGCAGTTTGGGCCTAGGGGATCAGCCCCAGCATTTT.

The CDR3 sequence is CATGWGTSGTGELFF. CDR3 in DNA: TGTGCCACCGGGTGGGGCACCTCGGGGACCGGGGAGCTGTTTTTT. The chain links TRBV24-1 to TRBJ2-2, with D perhaps TRBD1 or TRBD2 (5 bases each). From germline, CDR1 is KGHDR and CDR2 SFDVKD. V lost 9 bases to trimming and J lost 5 bases, with 18 bases between them. The CDR3 contains 15 residues.

This chain uses TRBV6-5 with TRBJ1-1, with 7 nucleotides matching TRBD1. This CDR3 is built from 14 residues. Germline V gene lookup returns CDR1 MNHEY and CDR2 SVGAGI. The V gene end was trimmed by 6 bases and the J gene end by 8 bases; junction bases not matched to a gene: 12. CDR3: CASRRNLATGEAFF. Written as DNA, the CDR3 is TGTGCCAGCAGGAGAAACCTTGCGACAGGGGAAGCTTTCTTT.

This rearrangement joins TRBV18 to TRBJ2-4; 15 positions agree with TRBD2. Trimming took 5 bases from V and 3 from J; bases not matched to a gene: 8. The CDR3 extends over 18 amino acids. The germline CDR1 and CDR2 sequences are KGHSH and LQKENI. The CDR3 spells CASSSGLAGGIIKNIQYF. The CDR3 DNA is TGTGCCAGCTCATCGGGACTAGCGGGAGGAATAATCAAAAACATTCAGTACTTC.

The J gene is TRBJ2-5, the V gene TRBV2; TRBD1 aligns across 7 bases. The V gene end was trimmed by 3 bases and the J gene end by 2 bases; junction bases not matched to a gene: 3. Per germline, CDR1 SNHLY and CDR2 FYNNEI. The CDR3 is 14 amino acids. CDR3 in DNA: TGTGCCAGCAGTGAGACAGGGCCTCAAGAGACCCAGTACTTC. Translated, it gives CASSETGPQETQYF. Based on the CDR3 plus reference TRBV2 and TRBJ2-5, the full variable domain is EPEVTQTPSHQVTQMGQEVILRCVPISNHLYFYWYRQILGQKVEFLVSFYNNEISEKSEIFDDQFSVERPDGSNFTLKIRSTKLEDSAMYFCASSETGPQETQYFGPGTRLLVL.

The rearrangement joins TRBV5-1 to TRBJ1-5, with a tentative D call TRBD1 (5 bases). The length of the CDR3 is 13 residues. With 4 bases removed from V and 4 bases from J, the gap between germline ends came to 9 bases. Germline V gene sequence: CDR1 SGHRS, CDR2 YFSETQ. The CDR3 spells CASSVQGNQPQHF. CDR3 nucleotides: TGCGCCAGCAGCGTCCAGGGAAATCAGCCCCAGCATTTT.

The V call is TRBV3-1 (or the pseudogene TRBV3-2), the J call TRBJ2-1; D is unclear. CDR3 length equals 16 residues. V was shortened by 0 bases and J by 0 bases, with 9 bases between the two germline ends. Germline lookup yields CDR1 LGHDT and CDR2 YNNKEL (reference sequence). CDR3 in amino acids: CASSQDRPSSYNEQFF. The CDR3 nucleotides read TGTGCCAGCAGCCAAGATAGACCAAGCTCCTACAATGAGCAGTTCTTC.

The chain employs TRBV6-5 and TRBJ1-2; 8 positions match TRBD1. The germline V gene encodes CDR1 MNHEY and CDR2 SVGAGI. This CDR3 comprises 15 residues. V was pared by 2 bases and J by 8 bases, with 10 bases of the junction left unmatched. Written as DNA, the CDR3 is TGTGCCAGCAGTTACGAGGGTACAGGGGGTTGGGGCTACACCTTC. Protein sequence: CASSYEGTGGWGYTF.

The DNA of the CDR3 is TGTGCCAGCAGCTTGGGGGGGAATAGGGAAGCTTTCTTT. Translating gives CASSLGGNREAFF. This chain links TRBV11-3 with TRBJ1-1; D might be TRBD1 (5 bases). The V end lost 3 bases, the J end lost 8 bases, and 13 bases lay between the germline ends. Looked up from germline, CDR1 is SGHNT and CDR2 is YENEEA. This CDR3 contains 13 residues.

The rearrangement uses TRBV5-1 and TRBJ2-3; 8 bases are a match to TRBD1. There are 15 residues in the CDR3. CDR1 and CDR2 from the germline V gene are SGHRS and YFSETQ. With 3 bases clipped from V and 3 bases from J, the junction kept 6 bases outside the gene matches. The chain's CDR3 is CASSSDRAVTDTQYF. CDR3 in DNA: TGCGCCAGCAGCTCGGACAGGGCAGTTACAGATACGCAGTATTTT.

The V gene is TRBV6-1, the J gene TRBJ2-7; TRBD1 agrees at 9 bases. The CDR3 runs to 17 residues. Germline CDR1 is MNHNS and CDR2 is SASEGT. V shed 1 base and J 3 bases; nucleotides not matched to a gene: 10. The chain's CDR3 is CASSEGKKQGAVYEQYF. The CDR3 DNA reads TGTGCCAGCAGTGAAGGTAAAAAACAGGGGGCCGTCTACGAGCAGTACTTC.

CDR3 DNA: TGTGCCAGCAGCACCGTTGGCCCTAACACCGGGGAGCTGTTTTTT. Protein sequence: CASSTVGPNTGELFF. The chain uses TRBV6-5 and TRBJ2-2, with unresolved D. The CDR3 sequence is 15 residues long. The germline gives CDR1 MNHEY, CDR2 SVGAGI. V lost 6 bases, J lost 2 bases, and 13 bases lay in between.

The chain couples TRBV29-1 to TRBJ2-5; 8 positions agree with TRBD1. This CDR3 has 16 amino acids. Germline V gene data show CDR1 as SQVTM and CDR2 as ANQGSEA. V gave up 7 bases and J gave up 5 bases; unmatched junction bases: 18. In DNA form, the CDR3 reads TGCAGCGGCAGATCCCATGACAGGGGTTGGGAGGAGACCCAGTACTTC. Encoded protein: CSGRSHDRGWEETQYF.

CDR3 coding DNA: TGTGCCAGCAGCTCAAACAGGGTGCACGAGCAGTACTTC. It encodes CASSSNRVHEQYF. V and J are TRBV11-2 and TRBJ2-7, with a tentative D call TRBD1 (6 bases). The CDR3 has 13 residues. Looked up from germline, CDR1 is SGHAT and CDR2 is FQNNGV. Trimming stripped 4 bases from V and 5 bases from J, with 12 bases between. Full variable domain (remainder filled in from reference TRBV11-2 and TRBJ2-7): EAGVAQSPRYKIIEKRQSVAFWCNPISGHATLYWYQQILGQGPKLLIQFQNNGVVDDSQLPKDRFSAERLKGVDSTLKIQPAKLEDSAVYLCASSSNRVHEQYFGPGTRLTVT.